Shown below are 11 T cell receptor beta chains from a single sample sequenced in a study of shared clonotypes between healthy human individuals. Repertoires were generated with immunoSEQ multiplex PCR, while TCRdb's copy carries only in-frame clones and drops some. Among approximately 710,000 clones, around 91% were seen once, and the ten largest hold about 33%. Specimen: memory CD8+ T cells from PBMCs. Subset given: CD45RO+ cells pooled with CCR7-negative TemRA cells. The receptors come from a man between 18 and 29 years old in good health. Some clones in this sample may be carry-over from other donors' samples.

J is TRBJ1-1 and V is TRBV7-9, with 9 bases matching TRBD1. The junction had 11 bases not matched to a gene; V was cut back by 4 bases and J by 5 bases. The CDR3 is 16 amino acids. Germline V lookup: CDR1 SEHNR, CDR2 FQNEAQ (reference sequence). CDR3 nucleotides: TGTGCCAGCAGCTCGATTACCGGGACAGGGAGGACTGAAGCTTTCTTT. It encodes CASSSITGTGRTEAFF.

This chain joins TRBV10-3 and TRBJ2-2, with D possibly being TRBD2 (5 bases). The CDR3 consists of 17 residues. V was pared by 2 bases and J by 0 bases, with 13 bases between. Germline-derived CDR1 and CDR2 are ENHRY and SYGVKD. The CDR3 sequence: CAISEIDYHSNTGELFF. DNA of the CDR3: TGTGCCATCAGTGAGATAGACTACCACTCGAACACCGGGGAGCTGTTTTTT.

As regards this clone: The same CDR3 is also encoded by other DNA sequences in this sample. The chain links TRBV5-4 to TRBJ2-1; 10 bases map to TRBD2. CDR3 length equals 15 residues. Germline V gene data show CDR1 as SGHNT and CDR2 as YYREEE (reference sequence). The V gene end was trimmed by 5 bases and the J gene end by 4 bases; junction bases not matched to a gene: 6. In DNA, the CDR3 is TGTGCCAGCAGTTATGGACTAGCGGAATACAATGAGCAGTTCTTC. Translated: CASSYGLAEYNEQFF.

This clone was recorded once. This chain links TRBV2 with TRBJ2-5; D unresolved. The CDR3 is 16 residues long. V lost 4 bases and J 2 bases, leaving 17 bases between the germline ends. Germline-derived CDR1 and CDR2 are SNHLY and FYNNEI. CDR3: CASSVYVSPYQETQYF. The DNA of the CDR3 is TGTGCCAGCAGTGTATACGTGTCCCCCTATCAAGAGACCCAGTACTTC. The full variable domain, with the rest looked up from reference TRBV2 and TRBJ2-5, is EPEVTQTPSHQVTQMGQEVILRCVPISNHLYFYWYRQILGQKVEFLVSFYNNEISEKSEIFDDQFSVERPDGSNFTLKIRSTKLEDSAMYFCASSVYVSPYQETQYFGPGTRLLVL.

V gene TRBV30 combines with J gene TRBJ2-7, with TRBD2 as a possible D gene (5 bases). Per the germline V gene, CDR1 is GTSNPN and CDR2 is SVGIG (reference sequence). The CDR3 extends over 12 amino acids. V was shortened by 3 bases and J by 6 bases, with 12 bases between the two germline ends. The DNA for the CDR3 is TGTGCCTGGAGCGCGGGCTGGGGCGAGCAGTACTTC. As protein: CAWSAGWGEQYF.

This rearrangement joins TRBV6-1 to TRBJ2-1, with 9 nucleotides matching TRBD2. Losses at the gene ends were 3 bases for V and 7 bases for J; bases not matched to a gene: 13. The V gene's germline CDR1 is MNHNS and CDR2 SASEGT. The CDR3 has 17 residues. The CDR3 spells CASSDYRLAGSRNEQFF. The CDR3 coding sequence is TGTGCCAGCAGTGACTACCGCCTAGCGGGATCAAGGAATGAGCAGTTCTTC.

This rearrangement joins TRBV7-8 to TRBJ2-1; weak D call: TRBD1 (8 bases). The germline V gene has CDR1 SGHVS and CDR2 FQNEAQ. Deletions cut 1 base from V and 6 bases from J, with 10 bases between. The CDR3 runs to 14 residues. CDR3 nucleotides: TGTGCCAGCAGCTTAGACAGGGGGGGCAATGAGCAGTTCTTC. It codes for CASSLDRGGNEQFF.

The genes are TRBV27 and TRBJ2-7; D unclear. With 4 bases removed from V and 5 bases from J, the gap between germline ends came to 9 bases. This CDR3 region has 12 residues. Germline V gene lookup returns CDR1 MNHEY and CDR2 SMNVEV (reference sequence). CDR3 sequence reads: CASSSDINEQYF. In DNA, the CDR3 is TGTGCCAGCAGTTCCGACATAAACGAGCAGTACTTC.

This chain connects TRBV11-2 to TRBJ2-4, with TRBD1 matching over 8 bases. The CDR3 covers 15 residues. Unmatched junction bases numbered 7, after V lost 1 base and J lost 8 bases. The germline V gene encodes CDR1 SGHAT and CDR2 FQNNGV. The CDR3 nucleotides are TGTGCCAGCAGCTTAGCCGGCAGGGGGCTTGACATTCAGTACTTC. Translating gives CASSLAGRGLDIQYF. Filled out from reference TRBV11-2 and TRBJ2-4, the complete variable domain reads EAGVAQSPRYKIIEKRQSVAFWCNPISGHATLYWYQQILGQGPKLLIQFQNNGVVDDSQLPKDRFSAERLKGVDSTLKIQPAKLEDSAVYLCASSLAGRGLDIQYFGAGTRLSVL.

V and J are TRBV7-9 and TRBJ2-1; 8 bases are shared with TRBD2. This CDR3 has 16 residues. Germline CDR1 and CDR2: SEHNR and FQNEAQ (reference sequence). V shed 10 bases, J shed 2 bases, and the junction held 13 bases outside the gene matches. The CDR3, as DNA: TGTGCCATCAAAATAGTGGCGGGAGGTCCCTACAATGAGCAGTTCTTC. Encoded protein: CAIKIVAGGPYNEQFF.

J is TRBJ1-4 and V is TRBV30; the D gene is possibly TRBD1 (6 bases). The CDR3 is made up of 16 amino acids. Germline CDR1 is GTSNPN and CDR2 is SVGIG (reference sequence). The V gene lost 1 base and the J gene lost 7 bases, with 19 bases spanning the gap. Here the CDR3 reads CAWSAGDNLGSEKLFF. As DNA, the CDR3 is TGTGCCTGGAGTGCTGGGGACAACCTGGGGAGTGAAAAACTGTTTTTT.